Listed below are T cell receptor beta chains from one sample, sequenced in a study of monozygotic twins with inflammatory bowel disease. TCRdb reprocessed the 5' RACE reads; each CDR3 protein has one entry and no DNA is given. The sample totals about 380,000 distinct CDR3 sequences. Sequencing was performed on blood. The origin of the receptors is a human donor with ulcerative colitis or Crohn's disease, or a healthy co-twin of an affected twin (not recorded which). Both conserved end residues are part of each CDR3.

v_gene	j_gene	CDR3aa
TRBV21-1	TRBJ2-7	CASSNLAAHRVTYEQYF
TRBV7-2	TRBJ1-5	CASRATVNNQPQHF
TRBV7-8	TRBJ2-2	CASSGVGGGTGELFF
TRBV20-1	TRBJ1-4	CSALLWEKLFF
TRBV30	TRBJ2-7	CAWSVKFGVTYEQYF
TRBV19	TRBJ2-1	CASNGLVYNEQLF
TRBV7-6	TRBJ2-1	CASSLVGVSSYNEQFF
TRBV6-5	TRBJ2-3	CASSYGRRGTDTQYF
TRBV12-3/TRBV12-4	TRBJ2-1	CASNLPGLPYNEQFF
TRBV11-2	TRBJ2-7	CASSLAGPRRGEQYF
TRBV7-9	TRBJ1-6	CASSWTGKNNSPLHF
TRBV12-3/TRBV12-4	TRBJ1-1	CASTRDSLNTEAFF
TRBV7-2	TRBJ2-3	CASSLAESTDTQYF
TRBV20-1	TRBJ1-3	CSAKGSGNTIYF
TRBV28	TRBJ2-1	CASSKIEEQFF
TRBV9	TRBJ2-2	CASSVARTGELFF
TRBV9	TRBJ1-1	CASSHSGRVNTEAFF
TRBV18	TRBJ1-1	CASSTPDRGMEAFF
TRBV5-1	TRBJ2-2	CASRGQDNTGELFF
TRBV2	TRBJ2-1	CASTGTGGTYNEQFF
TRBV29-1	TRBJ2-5	CSVGKGLAGGEETQYF
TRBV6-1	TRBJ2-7	CASSPLWGVSSYEQYF
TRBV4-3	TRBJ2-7	CASSQVGTDSDYEQYF
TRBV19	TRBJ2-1	CASTRHDNSYNEQFF
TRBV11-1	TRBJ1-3	CASSSPGHHSGNTIYF
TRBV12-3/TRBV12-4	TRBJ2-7	CASSLNLGSVAYEQNF
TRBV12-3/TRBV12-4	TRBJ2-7	CASSLRDGVLEQYF
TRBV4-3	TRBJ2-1	CASSLRASGGATYNEQFF
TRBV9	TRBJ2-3	CASSVEFSGGLDTQYF
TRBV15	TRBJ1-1	CATSRAGGTEAFF
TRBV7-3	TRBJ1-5	CASSLQGLELMFGNQPQHF
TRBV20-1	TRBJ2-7	CRVGTSGDYEQYF
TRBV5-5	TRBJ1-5	CASSLWDSNQPQHF
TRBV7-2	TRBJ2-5	CASSLGRPGGQETQYF
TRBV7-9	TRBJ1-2	CASSWSEGRGYTF
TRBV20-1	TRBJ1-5	CSAPHRGSNQPQHF
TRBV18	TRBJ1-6	CASSPSYAAPNSPLHF
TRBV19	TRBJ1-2	CASARPVGEIYGYTF
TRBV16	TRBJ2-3	CASSQSFGTKGTDTQYF
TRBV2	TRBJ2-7	CASSEGYLTYF